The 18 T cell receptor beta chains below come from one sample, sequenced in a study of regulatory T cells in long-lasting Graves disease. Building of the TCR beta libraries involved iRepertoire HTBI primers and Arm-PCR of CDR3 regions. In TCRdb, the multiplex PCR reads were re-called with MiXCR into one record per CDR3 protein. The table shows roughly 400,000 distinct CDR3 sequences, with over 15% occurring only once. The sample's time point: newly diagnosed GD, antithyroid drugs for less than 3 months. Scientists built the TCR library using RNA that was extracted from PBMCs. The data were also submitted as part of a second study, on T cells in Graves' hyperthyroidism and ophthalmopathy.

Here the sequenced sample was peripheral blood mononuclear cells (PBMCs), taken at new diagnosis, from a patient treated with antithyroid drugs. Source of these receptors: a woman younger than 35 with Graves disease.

CDR3 amino acids: CASNPQGLAGEETQYF. As DNA, the CDR3 is TGTGCCAGCAATCCCCAAGGGCTAGCGGGAGAAGAGACCCAGTACTTC. The genes are TRBV9 and TRBJ2-5, with TRBD2 matching 10 bases. Germline CDR1 reads SGDLS; CDR2 reads YYNGEE. Trimming cost V 6 bases and J 3 bases; bases outside gene matches: 11. The CDR3 runs to 16 residues.

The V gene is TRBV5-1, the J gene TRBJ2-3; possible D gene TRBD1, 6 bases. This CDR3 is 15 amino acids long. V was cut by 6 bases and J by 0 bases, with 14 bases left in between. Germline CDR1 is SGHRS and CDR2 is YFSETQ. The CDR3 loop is CASTTGTPSTDTQYF. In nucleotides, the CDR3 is TGCGCCAGCACCACCGGGACACCTAGCACAGATACGCAGTATTTT.

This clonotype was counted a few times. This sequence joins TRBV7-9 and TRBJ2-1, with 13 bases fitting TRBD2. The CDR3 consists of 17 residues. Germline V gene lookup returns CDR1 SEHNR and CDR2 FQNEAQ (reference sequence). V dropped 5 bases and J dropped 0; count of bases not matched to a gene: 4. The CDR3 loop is CASSLGTSGVSYNEQFF. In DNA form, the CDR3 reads TGTGCCAGCAGCCTGGGGACTAGCGGGGTCTCCTACAATGAGCAGTTCTTC.

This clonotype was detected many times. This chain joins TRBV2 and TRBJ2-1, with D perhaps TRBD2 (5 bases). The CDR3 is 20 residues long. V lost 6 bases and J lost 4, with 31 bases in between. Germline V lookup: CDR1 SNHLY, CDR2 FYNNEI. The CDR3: CASSPISRRGLGPGYNEQFF. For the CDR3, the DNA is TGTGCCAGCAGCCCTATTAGCCGCCGAGGGTTAGGGCCCGGGTACAATGAGCAGTTCTTC.

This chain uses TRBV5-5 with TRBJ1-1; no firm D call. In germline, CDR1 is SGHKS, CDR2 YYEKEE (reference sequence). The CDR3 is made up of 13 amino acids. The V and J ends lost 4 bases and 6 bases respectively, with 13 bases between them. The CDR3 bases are TGTGCCAGCAGCCACTACGGTAAACCTGAAGCTTTCTTT. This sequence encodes CASSHYGKPEAFF.

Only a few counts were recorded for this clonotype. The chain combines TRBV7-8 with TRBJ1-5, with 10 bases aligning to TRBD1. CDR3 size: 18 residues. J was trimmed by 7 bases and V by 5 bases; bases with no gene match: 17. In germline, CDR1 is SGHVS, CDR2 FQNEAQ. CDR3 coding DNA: TGTGCCAGCAGCCAAAGAGTCTTCGACAGGGGGCTTCCGCAGCCCCAGCATTTT. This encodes CASSQRVFDRGLPQPQHF.

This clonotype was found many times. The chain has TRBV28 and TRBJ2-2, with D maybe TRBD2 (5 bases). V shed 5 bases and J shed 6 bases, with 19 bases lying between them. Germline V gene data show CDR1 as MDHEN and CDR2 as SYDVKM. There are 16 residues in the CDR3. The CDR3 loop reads CASSPPFEGAAGELFF. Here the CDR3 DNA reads TGTGCCAGCAGTCCTCCCTTCGAGGGAGCGGCCGGGGAGCTGTTTTTT.

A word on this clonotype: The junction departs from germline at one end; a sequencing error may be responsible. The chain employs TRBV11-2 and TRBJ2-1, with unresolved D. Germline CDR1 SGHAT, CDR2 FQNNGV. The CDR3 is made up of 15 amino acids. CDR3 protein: CASSQDSGIYNEQFF. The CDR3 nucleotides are TGCGCCAGCAGCCAAGATTCCGGCATCTACAATGAGCAGTTCTTC.

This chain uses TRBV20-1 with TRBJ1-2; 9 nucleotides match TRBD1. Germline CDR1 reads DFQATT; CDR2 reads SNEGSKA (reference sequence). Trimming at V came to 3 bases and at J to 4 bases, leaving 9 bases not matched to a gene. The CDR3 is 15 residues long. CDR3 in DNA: TGCAGTGCTAGTTTCGGGACAGGGTACGGCTATGGCTACACCTTC. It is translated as CSASFGTGYGYGYTF.

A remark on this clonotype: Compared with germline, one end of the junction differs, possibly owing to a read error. The CDR3, as DNA: TGTGCCAGCAGCTTGGAGGGTATGCTCTCCTACAATGAGCAGTTCTTC. Translated, it gives CASSLEGMLSYNEQFF. The rearrangement joins TRBV5-1 to TRBJ2-1, with D perhaps TRBD2 (6 bases). The CDR3 contains 16 residues. Germline V CDR1 and CDR2: SGHRS, YFSETQ.

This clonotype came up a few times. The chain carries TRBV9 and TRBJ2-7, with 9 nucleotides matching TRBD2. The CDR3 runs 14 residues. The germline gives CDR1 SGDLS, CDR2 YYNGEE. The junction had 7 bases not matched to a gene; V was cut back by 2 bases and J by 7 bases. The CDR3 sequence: CASSVSSGSGEQYF. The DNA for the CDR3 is TGTGCCAGCAGCGTCAGTAGCGGGAGTGGGGAGCAGTACTTC.

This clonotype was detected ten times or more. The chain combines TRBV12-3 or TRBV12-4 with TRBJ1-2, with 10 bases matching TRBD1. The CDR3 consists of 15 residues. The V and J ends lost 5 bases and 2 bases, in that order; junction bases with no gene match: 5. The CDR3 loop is CASSVGQGPNYGYTF. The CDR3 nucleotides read TGTGCCAGCAGTGTGGGACAGGGGCCCAACTATGGCTACACCTTC.

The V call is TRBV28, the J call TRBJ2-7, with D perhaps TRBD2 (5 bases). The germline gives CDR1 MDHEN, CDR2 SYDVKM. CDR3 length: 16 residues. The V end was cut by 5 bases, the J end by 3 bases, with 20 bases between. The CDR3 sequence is CASSQRRGLGFYEQYF. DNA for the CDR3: TGTGCCAGCAGTCAAAGACGGGGTCTGGGGTTCTACGAGCAGTACTTC. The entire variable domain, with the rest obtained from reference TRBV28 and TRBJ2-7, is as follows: DVKVTQSSRYLVKRTGEKVFLECVQDMDHENMFWYRQDPGLGLRLIYFSYDVKMKEKGDIPEGYSVSREKKERFSLILESASTNQTSMYLCASSQRRGLGFYEQYFGPGTRLTVT.

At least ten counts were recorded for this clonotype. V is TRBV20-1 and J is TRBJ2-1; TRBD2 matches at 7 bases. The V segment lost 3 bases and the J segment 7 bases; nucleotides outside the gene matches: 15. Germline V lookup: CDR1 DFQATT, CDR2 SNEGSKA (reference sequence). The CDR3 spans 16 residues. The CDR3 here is CSARDPWSGIGNEQFF. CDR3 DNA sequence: TGCAGTGCTAGGGACCCCTGGAGCGGGATTGGGAATGAGCAGTTCTTC.

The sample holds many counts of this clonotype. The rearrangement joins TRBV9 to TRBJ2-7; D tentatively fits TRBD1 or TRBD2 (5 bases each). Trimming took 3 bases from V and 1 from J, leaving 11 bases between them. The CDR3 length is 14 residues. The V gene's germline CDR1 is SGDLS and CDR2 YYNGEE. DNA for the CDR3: TGTGCCAGCAGCGCCCGGGACCGATCCTACGAGCAGTACTTC. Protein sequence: CASSARDRSYEQYF. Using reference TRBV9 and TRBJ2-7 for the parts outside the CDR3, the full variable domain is DSGVTQTPKHLITATGQRVTLRCSPRSGDLSVYWYQQSLDQGLQFLIQYYNGEERAKGNILERFSAQQFPDLHSELNLSSLELGDSALYFCASSARDRSYEQYFGPGTRLTVT.

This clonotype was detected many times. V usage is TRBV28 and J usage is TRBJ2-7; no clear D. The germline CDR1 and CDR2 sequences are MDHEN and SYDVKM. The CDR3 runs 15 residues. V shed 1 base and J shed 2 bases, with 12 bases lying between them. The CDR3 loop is CASSLYFGRTYEQYF. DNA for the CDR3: TGTGCCAGCAGTTTATATTTTGGCAGAACCTACGAGCAGTACTTC.

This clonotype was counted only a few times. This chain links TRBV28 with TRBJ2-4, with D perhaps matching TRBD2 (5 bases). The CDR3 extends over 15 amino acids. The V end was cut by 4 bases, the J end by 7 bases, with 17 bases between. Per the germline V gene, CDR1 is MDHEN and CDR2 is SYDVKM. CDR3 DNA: TGTGCCAGCAGTTCTGGAGGAGCGTCCCGGAACATTCAGTACTTC. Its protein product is CASSSGGASRNIQYF.

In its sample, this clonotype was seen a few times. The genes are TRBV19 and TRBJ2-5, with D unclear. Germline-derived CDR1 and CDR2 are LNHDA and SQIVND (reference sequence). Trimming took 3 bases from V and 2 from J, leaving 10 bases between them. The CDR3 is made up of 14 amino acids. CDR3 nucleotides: TGTGCCAGTAGTATGGGGAATACTCAAGAGACCCAGTACTTC. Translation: CASSMGNTQETQYF.